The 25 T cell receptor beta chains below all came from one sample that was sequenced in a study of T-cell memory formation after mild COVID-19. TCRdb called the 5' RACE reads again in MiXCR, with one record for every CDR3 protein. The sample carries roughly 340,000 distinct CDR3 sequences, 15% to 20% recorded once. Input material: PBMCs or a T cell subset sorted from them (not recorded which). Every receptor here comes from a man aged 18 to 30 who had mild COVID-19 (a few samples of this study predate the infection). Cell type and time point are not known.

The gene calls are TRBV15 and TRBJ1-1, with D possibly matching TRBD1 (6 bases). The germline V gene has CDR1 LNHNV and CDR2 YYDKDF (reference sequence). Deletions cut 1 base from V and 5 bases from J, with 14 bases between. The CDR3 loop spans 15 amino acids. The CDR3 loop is CATSRVGGAGTEAFF. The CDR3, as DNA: TGTGCCACCAGCAGAGTGGGGGGGGCCGGGACTGAAGCTTTCTTT.

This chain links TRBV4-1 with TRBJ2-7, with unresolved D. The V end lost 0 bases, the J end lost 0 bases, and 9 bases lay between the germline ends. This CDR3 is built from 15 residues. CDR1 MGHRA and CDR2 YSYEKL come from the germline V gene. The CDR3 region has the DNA TGCGCCAGCAGCCAAGATAGGTCCAGCTCCTACGAGCAGTACTTC. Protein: CASSQDRSSSYEQYF.

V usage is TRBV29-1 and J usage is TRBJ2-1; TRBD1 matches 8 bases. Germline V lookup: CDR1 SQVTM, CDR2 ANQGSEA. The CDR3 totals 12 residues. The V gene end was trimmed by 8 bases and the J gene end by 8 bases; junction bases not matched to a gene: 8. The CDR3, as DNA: TGCAGCACCCGGACAGGGTCGGATGAGCAGTTCTTC. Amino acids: CSTRTGSDEQFF.

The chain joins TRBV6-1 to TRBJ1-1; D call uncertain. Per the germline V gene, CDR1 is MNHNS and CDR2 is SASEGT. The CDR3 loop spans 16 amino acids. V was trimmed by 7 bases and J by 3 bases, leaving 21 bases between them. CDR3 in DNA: TGTGCCAGCATTCTCCGGCCGGGCAGGCCCTACACTGAAGCTTTCTTT. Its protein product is CASILRPGRPYTEAFF.

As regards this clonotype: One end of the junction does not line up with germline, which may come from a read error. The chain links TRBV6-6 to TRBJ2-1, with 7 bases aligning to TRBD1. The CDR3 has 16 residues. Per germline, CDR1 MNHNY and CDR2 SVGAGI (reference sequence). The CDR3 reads CASSYSNRGPYNEQLF. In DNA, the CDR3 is TGTGCCAGCAGTTACTCCAACAGGGGACCTTACAATGAGCAGTTATTC.

The CDR3, as DNA: TGTGCCAGCAGCTTAGGGGGCAGGGTAAAAAATTCACCCCTCCACTTT. Its protein is CASSLGGRVKNSPLHF. This chain links TRBV7-8 with TRBJ1-6; perhaps TRBD1 as D (5 bases). Per germline, CDR1 SGHVS and CDR2 FQNEAQ. V lost 1 base, J lost 7 bases, and 14 bases lay in between. The CDR3 is made up of 16 amino acids.

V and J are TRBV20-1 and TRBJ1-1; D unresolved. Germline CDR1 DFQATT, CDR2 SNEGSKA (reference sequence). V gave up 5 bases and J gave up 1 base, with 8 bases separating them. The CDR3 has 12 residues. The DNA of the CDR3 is TGCAGTGCTCGAATGGGGAACACTGAAGCTTTCTTT. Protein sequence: CSARMGNTEAFF.

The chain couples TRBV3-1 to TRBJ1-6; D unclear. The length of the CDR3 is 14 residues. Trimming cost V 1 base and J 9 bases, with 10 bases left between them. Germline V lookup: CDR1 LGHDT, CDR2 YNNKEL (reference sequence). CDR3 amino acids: CASSQGHQASPLHF. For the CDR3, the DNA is TGTGCCAGCAGCCAAGGTCATCAGGCTTCACCCCTCCACTTT.

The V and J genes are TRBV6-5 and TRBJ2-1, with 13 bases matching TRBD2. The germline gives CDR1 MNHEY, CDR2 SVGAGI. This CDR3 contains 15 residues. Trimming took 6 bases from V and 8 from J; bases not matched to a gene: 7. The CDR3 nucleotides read TGTGCCAGCAGGGCCTTACTAGCGGGGGGGCATGAGCAGTTCTTC. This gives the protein CASRALLAGGHEQFF.

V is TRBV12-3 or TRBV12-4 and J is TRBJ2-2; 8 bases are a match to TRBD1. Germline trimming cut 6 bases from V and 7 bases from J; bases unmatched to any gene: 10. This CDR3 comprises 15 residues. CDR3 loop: CASSRTGTLGGELFF. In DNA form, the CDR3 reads TGTGCCAGCAGCCGGACAGGGACCCTGGGCGGGGAGCTGTTTTTT.

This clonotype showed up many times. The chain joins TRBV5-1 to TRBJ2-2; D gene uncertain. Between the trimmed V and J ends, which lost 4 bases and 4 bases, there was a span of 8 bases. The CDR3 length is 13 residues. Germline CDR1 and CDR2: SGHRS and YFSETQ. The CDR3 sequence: CASSPRGTGELFF. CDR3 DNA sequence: TGCGCCAGCAGCCCCCGTGGCACCGGGGAGCTGTTTTTT.

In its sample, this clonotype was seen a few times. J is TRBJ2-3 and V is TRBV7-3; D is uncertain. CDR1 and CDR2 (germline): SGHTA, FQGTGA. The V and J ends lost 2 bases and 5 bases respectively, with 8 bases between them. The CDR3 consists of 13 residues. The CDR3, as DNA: TGTGCCAGCAGCTTAGAAGTTCAAGATACGCAGTATTTT. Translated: CASSLEVQDTQYF.

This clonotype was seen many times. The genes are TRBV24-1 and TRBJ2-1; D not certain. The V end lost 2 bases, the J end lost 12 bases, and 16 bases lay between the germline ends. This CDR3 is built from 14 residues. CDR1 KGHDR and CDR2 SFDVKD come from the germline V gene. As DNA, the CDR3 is TGTGCCACCAGTGATTCCCCGAGTTTATGGACGCAGTTCTTC. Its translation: CATSDSPSLWTQFF.

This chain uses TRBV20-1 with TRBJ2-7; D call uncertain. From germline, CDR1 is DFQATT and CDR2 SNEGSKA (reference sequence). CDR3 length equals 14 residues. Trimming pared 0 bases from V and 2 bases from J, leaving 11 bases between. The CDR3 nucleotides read TGCAGTGCTAGAGATCTGCAGGTTCCCTACGAGCAGTACGTC. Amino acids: CSARDLQVPYEQYV.

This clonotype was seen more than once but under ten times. The CDR3 here is CASSPSGAEQETQYF. In DNA form, the CDR3 reads TGTGCCAGCAGCCCTAGCGGGGCAGAACAAGAGACCCAGTACTTC. V and J are TRBV12-3 or TRBV12-4 and TRBJ2-5; TRBD2 agrees at 9 bases. The CDR3 sequence is 15 residues long. V was clipped by 6 bases and J by 2 bases; unmatched bases: 7.

CDR3 in amino acids: CASLPGGGGAGTQYF. CDR3 in DNA: TGTGCCAGCCTCCCCGGGGGCGGGGGGGCAGGTACGCAGTATTTT. The V gene is TRBV6-5, the J gene TRBJ2-3; 9 bases fit TRBD2. This CDR3 is 15 amino acids long. J was trimmed by 8 bases and V by 8 bases; bases with no gene match: 14. Looked up from germline, CDR1 is MNHEY and CDR2 is SVGAGI.

This CDR3 reads CASRGTGWGNTEAFF. CDR3 in DNA: TGCGCCAGCAGGGGTACCGGGTGGGGGAACACTGAAGCTTTCTTT. The chain carries TRBV10-2 and TRBJ1-1; D is unresolved. Germline V CDR1 and CDR2: WSHSY, SAAADI. Trimming removed 6 bases at V and 1 base at J, with 15 bases between. The CDR3 extends over 15 amino acids.

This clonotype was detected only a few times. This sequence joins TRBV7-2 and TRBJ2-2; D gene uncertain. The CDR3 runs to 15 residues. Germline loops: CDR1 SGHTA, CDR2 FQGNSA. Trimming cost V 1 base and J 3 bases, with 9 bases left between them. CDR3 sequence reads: CASSLVSQYTGELFF. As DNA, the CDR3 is TGTGCCAGCAGCTTAGTTTCGCAGTACACCGGGGAGCTGTTTTTT.

CDR3 residues: CASRPDRGEGTDTQYF. In DNA, the CDR3 is TGTGCCAGCAGACCGGACAGGGGCGAAGGCACAGATACGCAGTATTTT. The chain has TRBV6-1 and TRBJ2-3, with 9 bases identical to TRBD1. Germline CDR1 and CDR2: MNHNS and SASEGT. V was pared by 6 bases and J by 1 base, with 8 bases of the junction left unmatched. The CDR3 is made up of 16 amino acids.

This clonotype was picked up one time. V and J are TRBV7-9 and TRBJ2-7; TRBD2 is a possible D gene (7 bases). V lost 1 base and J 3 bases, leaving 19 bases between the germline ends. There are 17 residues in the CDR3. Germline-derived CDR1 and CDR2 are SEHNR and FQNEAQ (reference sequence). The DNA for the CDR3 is TGTGCCAGCAGCTTAGACCGAGGGGGGGCAAAGATCTACGAGCAGTACGTC. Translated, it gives CASSLDRGGAKIYEQYV.

CDR3 region: CASRRQGENTEAFF. CDR3 bases: TGTGCCAGCAGACGACAGGGAGAGAACACTGAAGCTTTCTTT. The chain employs TRBV6-2 or TRBV6-3 and TRBJ1-1; 7 positions match TRBD1. Germline V lookup: CDR1 MNHEY, CDR2 SVGEGT. The V gene end was trimmed by 6 bases and the J gene end by 1 base; junction bases not matched to a gene: 5. The CDR3 sequence is 14 residues long.

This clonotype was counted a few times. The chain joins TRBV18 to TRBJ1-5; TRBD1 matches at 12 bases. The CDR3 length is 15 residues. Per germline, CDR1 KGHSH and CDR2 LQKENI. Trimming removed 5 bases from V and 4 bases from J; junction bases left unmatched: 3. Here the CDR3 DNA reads TGTGCCAGCTCATGGGACAGGGGGCGAAATCAGCCCCAGCATTTT. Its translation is CASSWDRGRNQPQHF.

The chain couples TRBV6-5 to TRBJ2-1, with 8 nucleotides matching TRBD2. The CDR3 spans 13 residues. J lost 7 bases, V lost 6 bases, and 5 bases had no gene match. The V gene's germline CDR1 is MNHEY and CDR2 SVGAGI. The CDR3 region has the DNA TGTGCCAGCAGGCCGAGCGGGAGTAATGAGCAGTTCTTC. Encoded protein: CASRPSGSNEQFF.

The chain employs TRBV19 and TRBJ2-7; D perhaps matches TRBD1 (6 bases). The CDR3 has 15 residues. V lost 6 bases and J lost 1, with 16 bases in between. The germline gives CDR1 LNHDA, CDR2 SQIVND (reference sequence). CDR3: CASSPYGQISYEQYV. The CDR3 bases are TGTGCCAGTAGCCCTTACGGACAGATTTCCTACGAGCAGTACGTC.

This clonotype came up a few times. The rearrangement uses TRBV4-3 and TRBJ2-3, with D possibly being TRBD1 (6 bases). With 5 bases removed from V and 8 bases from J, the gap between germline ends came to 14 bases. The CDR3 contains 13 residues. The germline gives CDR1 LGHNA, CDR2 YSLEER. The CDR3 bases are TGCGCCAGCAGCTCCCAGACAGGTGCTACGCAGTATTTT. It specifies CASSSQTGATQYF.